The present TCR beta chain was sequenced within a study of blood T cell repertoires in COVID-19. Across the whole study: Samples came from the United States, Italy and Spain, spanning acute and convalescent COVID-19. PBMCs, B-cell-depleted T cells, or T cells provided the cDNA or gDNA that made up the material.

Profiled with immunoSEQ multiplex PCR; TCRdb holds only in-frame clones, not every one. The sample includes around 300,000 clones, approximately 88% of them seen just once. The CDR3 loop spans 14 amino acids. V gave up 5 bases and J gave up 1 base, with 11 bases separating them. In germline, CDR1 is SGHVS, CDR2 FQNEAQ. The source is a woman in her forties who had recovered from COVID-19. Material: peripheral blood. The V and J genes are TRBV7-8 and TRBJ2-5, with a tentative D call TRBD2 (5 bases). CDR3 loop: CASSELGPQETQYF. The CDR3, as DNA: TGTGCCAGCAGCGAACTAGGTCCCCAAGAGACCCAGTACTTC.